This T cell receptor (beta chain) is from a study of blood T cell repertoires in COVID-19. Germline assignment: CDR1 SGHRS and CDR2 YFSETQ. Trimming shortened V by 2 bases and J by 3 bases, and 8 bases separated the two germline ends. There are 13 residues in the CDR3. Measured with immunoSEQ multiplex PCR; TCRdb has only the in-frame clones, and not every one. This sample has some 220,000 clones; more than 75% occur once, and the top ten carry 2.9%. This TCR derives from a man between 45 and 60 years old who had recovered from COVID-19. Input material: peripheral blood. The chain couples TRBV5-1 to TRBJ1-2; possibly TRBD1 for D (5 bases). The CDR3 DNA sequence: TGCGCCAGCAGCTTCGGACAAGACTATGGCTACACCTTC. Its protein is CASSFGQDYGYTF.